This T cell receptor beta chain was captured in a study of metastatic and nonmetastatic thyroid tumors. For the study at large: Across peripheral blood and tumor or nodule tissue samples taken from malignant and benign thyroid patients, the repertoires were compared with one another.

Authors' methods: The distant-metastasis classifier for papillary thyroid cancer was built from CDR3 differences across clinicopathological groups. TCRdb recomputed clones from the PCR reads via MiXCR. In this record, the V and J calls reflect TCRdb's handling and not the investigators' own analysis. The data hold roughly 59,000 clones, with 15% to 20% observed a single time. General study results and limits: Significantly higher TCR beta diversity was reportedly seen in malignant thyroid tumors than benign nodules, in blood and tumor.

The length of the CDR3 is 15 residues. The germline V gene encodes CDR1 SGHRS and CDR2 YFSETQ. The germline V and J ends were trimmed by 2 bases and 0 bases, with 10 bases remaining between them. Note on this clone: Its specificity is not known.

All patients reached thyroid surgery having received no treatment beforehand. V and J are TRBV5-1 and TRBJ2-3; D may be TRBD1 (5 bases). Specimen: blood. The clonotype originates from a male donor with papillary thyroid cancer or a benign thyroid nodule (not recorded which). Some clones in this sample may be carry-over from other donors' samples. CDR3 in DNA: TGCGCCAGCAGCTTACTCAGGGAAAGCACAGATACGCAGTATTTT. This gives the protein CASSLLRESTDTQYF.